This T cell receptor (beta chain) was sequenced in a study of early T cells in non-severe SARS-CoV-2 infection. On the study more broadly: From unsorted whole blood, bulk RNA was sequenced, and the chains remained unpaired. Study-wide results and caveats: VDJdb matches were skewed toward anti-spike CD8 T cell responses.

CDR1 is DFQATT, CDR2 SNEGSKA, per germline (reference sequence). V lost 5 bases and J lost 5; bases outside the gene matches: 5. The CDR3 sequence is 13 residues long. This clonotype turned up a few times. The antigen is unknown. Individual cDNA molecules received unique molecular identifiers during library preparation. TCRdb recomputed calls from the 5' RACE reads with MiXCR, one row per CDR3 protein. The repertoire holds approximately 35,000 distinct CDR3 sequences, more than 5% seen once, with 11% to 15% in the top ten. The chain recombines TRBV20-1 with TRBJ1-4, with TRBD1 matching 7 bases. The receptor's source is an adult who was a healthcare worker with PCR-confirmed SARS-CoV-2 infection or an uninfected control (not recorded which). Sample: whole blood. Here the CDR3 reads CSAPDRRNEKLFF. The CDR3 DNA follows: TGCAGTGCTCCGGACAGGCGAAATGAAAAACTGTTTTTT.